The 7 T cell receptor beta chains below come from one sample, sequenced in a study of blood T cell repertoires in COVID-19. Libraries were prepared by immunoSEQ multiplex PCR; TCRdb keeps only in-frame clonotypes and omits some of them. This sample has around 140,000 clones; approximately 86% occur once, and the top ten carry 0.95%. Sequences were obtained from peripheral blood. The receptors were gathered from a woman aged 50 to 65 with acute or convalescent COVID-19.

This rearrangement joins TRBV7-9 to TRBJ2-3; tentative D call: TRBD1 (5 bases). The V end lost 1 base, the J end lost 0 bases, and 17 bases lay between the germline ends. This CDR3 is 18 amino acids long. CDR1 and CDR2 from the germline V gene are SEHNR and FQNEAQ (reference sequence). The CDR3 is CASSLGWNRGMSTDTQYF. CDR3 coding DNA: TGTGCCAGCAGCTTAGGGTGGAATAGGGGAATGAGCACAGATACGCAGTATTTT. Full variable domain (missing parts from reference TRBV7-9 and TRBJ2-3): DTGVSQNPRHKITKRGQNVTFRCDPISEHNRLYWYRQTLGQGPEFLTYFQNEAQLEKSRLLSDRFSAERPKGSFSTLEIQRTEQGDSAMYLCASSLGWNRGMSTDTQYFGPGTRLTVL.

The rearrangement joins TRBV29-1 to TRBJ1-3, with unresolved D. From germline, CDR1 is SQVTM and CDR2 ANQGSEA. The V and J ends lost 3 bases and 0 bases respectively, with 9 bases between them. The CDR3 covers 14 residues. The CDR3 spells CSVDDNSSGNTIYF. The CDR3 region has the DNA TGCAGCGTTGACGACAACTCCTCTGGAAACACCATATATTTT. Based on the CDR3 plus reference TRBV29-1 and TRBJ1-3, the full variable domain is SAVISQKPSRDICQRGTSLTIQCQVDSQVTMMFWYRQQPGQSLTLIATANQGSEATYESGFVIDKFPISRPNLTFSTLTVSNMSPEDSSIYLCSVDDNSSGNTIYFGEGSWLTVV.

The V and J genes are TRBV7-9 and TRBJ2-1; TRBD1 matches 8 bases. The V segment lost 5 bases and the J segment 5 bases; nucleotides outside the gene matches: 11. Germline V lookup: CDR1 SEHNR, CDR2 FQNEAQ (reference sequence). The CDR3 totals 16 residues. In nucleotides, the CDR3 is TGTGCCAGCAGCCCCATCCGGACAGGGACGAACAATGAGCAGTTCTTC. Translated: CASSPIRTGTNNEQFF.

The genes are TRBV13 and TRBJ1-2; 8 nucleotides agree with TRBD1. Trimming at V came to 6 bases and at J to 5 bases, leaving 8 bases not matched to a gene. Germline V CDR1 and CDR2: PRHDT, FYEKMQ (reference sequence). This CDR3 has 14 residues. The CDR3 loop is CASSPGGTGYGYTF. DNA for the CDR3: TGTGCCAGCAGTCCAGGGGGCACGGGGTATGGCTACACCTTC.

The CDR3 DNA reads TGTGCCAGCAGGAAGGGACAGGGAAACACCATATATTTT. Protein: CASRKGQGNTIYF. The chain recombines TRBV6-5 with TRBJ1-3, with 7 bases fitting TRBD1. Looked up from germline, CDR1 is MNHEY and CDR2 is SVGAGI. V lost 6 bases, J lost 4 bases, and 3 bases stayed unmatched. The CDR3 has 13 amino acids.

CDR3 loop: CAMLGAETNYGYTF. The CDR3 DNA follows: TGTGCCATGCTAGGGGCCGAGACTAACTATGGCTACACCTTC. The gene calls are TRBV10-3 and TRBJ1-2, with D perhaps matching TRBD1 (5 bases). Trimming left V 9 bases short and J 0 bases short, with 14 bases between. The CDR3 extends over 14 amino acids. Germline V lookup: CDR1 ENHRY, CDR2 SYGVKD.

This clone appeared a single time. CDR3 residues: CASSIFGRAWEQYF. CDR3 nucleotide sequence: TGTGCCAGTAGTATTTTCGGCAGGGCATGGGAGCAGTACTTC. The chain employs TRBV19 and TRBJ2-7; D perhaps matches TRBD1 (5 bases). This CDR3 has 14 amino acids. Germline-derived CDR1 and CDR2 are LNHDA and SQIVND (reference sequence). Between the trimmed V and J ends, which lost 3 bases and 7 bases, there was a span of 16 bases.